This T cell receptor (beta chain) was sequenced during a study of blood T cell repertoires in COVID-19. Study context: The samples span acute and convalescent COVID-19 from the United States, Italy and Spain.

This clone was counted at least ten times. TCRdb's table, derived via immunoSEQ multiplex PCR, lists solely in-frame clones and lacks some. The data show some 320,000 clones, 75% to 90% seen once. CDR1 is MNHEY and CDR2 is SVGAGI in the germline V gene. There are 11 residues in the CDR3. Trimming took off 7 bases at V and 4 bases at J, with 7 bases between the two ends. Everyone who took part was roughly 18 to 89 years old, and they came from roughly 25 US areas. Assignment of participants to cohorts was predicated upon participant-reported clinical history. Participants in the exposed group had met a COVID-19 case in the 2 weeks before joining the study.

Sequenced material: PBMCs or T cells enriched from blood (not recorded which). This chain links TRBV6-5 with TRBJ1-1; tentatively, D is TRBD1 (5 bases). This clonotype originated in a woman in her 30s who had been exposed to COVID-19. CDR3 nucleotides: TGTGCCAGCACTAGGGGCACTGAAGCTTTCTTT. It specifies CASTRGTEAFF.